This TCR beta chain emerged from a study of blood T cells in healthy people across ages. A second PCR, run for roughly 7 to 12 cycles, used a sample-barcoded 5' primer plus a J-beta primer mix. TCRdb processed the 5' RACE reads anew with MiXCR; each CDR3 protein has one entry. The sample has roughly 700,000 distinct CDR3 sequences; roughly 25% are singletons. The table lists this clonotype with many counts. The antigen remains unidentified. The CDR3 is 13 residues long. Deletions cut 5 bases from V and 2 bases from J, with 9 bases between. CDR1 and CDR2 (germline): PRHDT, FYEKMQ (reference sequence). Whole-study results and caveats: A roughly linear age-dependent decrease characterized TCR beta diversity per million T cells.

The same specimen was also included in a second study, on T cells of mothers and their children.

The sequence was collected from a boy aged 10-17 years in good health. Sample: blood. The rearrangement uses TRBV13 and TRBJ2-5; D is undetermined. In DNA form, the CDR3 reads TGTGCCAGCAGCCGTGGAGAACAAGAGACCCAGTACTTC. It is translated as CASSRGEQETQYF.